This section outlines one TCR beta chain sequence together with its context. V was trimmed by 3 bases and J by 6 bases, leaving 9 bases between them. Germline V lookup: CDR1 LNHDA, CDR2 SQIVND (reference sequence). This CDR3 is built from 13 residues. The data were taken from a study of blood T cell repertoires in COVID-19. For the study at large: Acute and convalescent COVID-19 specimens originated in the United States, Italy and Spain. T cells, B-cell-depleted T cells, or PBMCs provided the cDNA or gDNA that served as material.

Original analysis: By means of reference gene primer amplification, nucleated cell counts were estimated. This table comes from immunoSEQ multiplex PCR, and its TCRdb copy is limited to in-frame clones, with some not included. That table gives V, J and clone size, and the DNA gave D and trimming. The data contain some 250,000 clones, around 84% of them singletons. Recruited during active infection, patients (from Seattle) were subsequently followed longitudinally. This sequence originates from a woman aged 55-69 years with COVID-19, enrolled during active disease. The gene calls are TRBV19 and TRBJ2-1; no firm D call. Specimen: peripheral blood. Written as DNA, the CDR3 is TGTGCCAGTAGTATGCTAGTTTCCAATGAGCAGTTCTTC. Its translation is CASSMLVSNEQFF.